This T cell receptor (beta chain) was identified during a study of T cells in Graves' hyperthyroidism and ophthalmopathy. The overall study: Staff took peripheral blood when the initial diagnosis was made, before any treatment began.

Lactation, pregnancy, other autoimmune disease or uncontrolled infection led to exclusion of patients. This sample holds PBMCs from roughly 10 ml fresh peripheral blood. The TCR beta CDR3 regions underwent amplification using RNA transcripts as the source. An initial round of RT-PCR targeting the TCR CDR3 relied on the HTBI primer set. Each CDR3 protein gets one entry after TCRdb re-called the multiplex PCR reads with MiXCR. The table records a few hundred thousand distinct CDR3 sequences, under 15% of them present only once. This clonotype appeared once. The CDR3 covers 13 residues. V was clipped by 3 bases and J by 1 base, with 6 bases between them. CDR1 and CDR2 from the germline V gene are SQVTM and ANQGSEA.

The source is a woman between 18 and 29 years old with Graves' hyperthyroidism. The chain has TRBV29-1 and TRBJ2-2; D ambiguous. The sequenced sample consisted of blood. DNA of the CDR3: TGCAGCGTTGATGGCAGGAACACCGGGGAGCTGTTTTTT. It specifies CSVDGRNTGELFF.